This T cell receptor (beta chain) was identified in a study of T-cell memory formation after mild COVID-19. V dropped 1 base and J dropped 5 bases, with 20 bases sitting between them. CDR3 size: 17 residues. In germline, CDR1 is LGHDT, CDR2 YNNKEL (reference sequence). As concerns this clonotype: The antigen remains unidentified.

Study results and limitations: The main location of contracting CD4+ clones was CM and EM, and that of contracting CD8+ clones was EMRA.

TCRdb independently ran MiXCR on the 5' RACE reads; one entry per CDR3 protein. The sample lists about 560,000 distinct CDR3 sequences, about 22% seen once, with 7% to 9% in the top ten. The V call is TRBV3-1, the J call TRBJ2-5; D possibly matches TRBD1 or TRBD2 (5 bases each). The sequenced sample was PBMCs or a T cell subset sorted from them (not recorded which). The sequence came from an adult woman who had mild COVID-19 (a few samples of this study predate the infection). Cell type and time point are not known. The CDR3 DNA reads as TGTGCCAGCAGCCAAGGGGGGAAAAGTCTAGAGGAGGAGACCCAGTACTTC. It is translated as CASSQGGKSLEEETQYF.